Below are 31 T cell receptor beta chains sequenced from a single sample in a study of blood T cell repertoires in COVID-19 (dated by TCRdb to about 2020). Library construction relied on the immunoSEQ multiplex PCR assay. What TCRdb holds here is the immuneACCESS table cut down to in-frame rearrangements. Part of the clones is not present; checked against another copy, under half of the missing clones reflect an unresolved V gene, and the others are unexplained. The sample records 90,000 to 120,000 clones, about 85% of which are singletons. About 2% of the sample goes to the ten largest clones. Sequenced material: peripheral blood. The receptors originated from a human donor in a cohort sampled during active COVID-19.

A single count supports this clone. For the CDR3, the DNA is TGTGCCAGCAGCCCTCCTAGGACAGAGCTATTCTATGGCTACACCTTC. Encoded protein: CASSPPRTELFYGYTF. The V call is TRBV6-2 or TRBV6-3, the J call TRBJ1-2; possibly TRBD1 for D (6 bases). The CDR3 consists of 16 residues. Germline V gives CDR1 MNHEY, CDR2 SVGEGT. The V and J ends lost 6 bases and 4 bases respectively, with 21 bases between them.

V is TRBV7-9 and J is TRBJ2-5; D unresolved. Germline values: CDR1 SEHNR, CDR2 FQNEAQ (reference sequence). The CDR3 loop spans 13 amino acids. Trimming left V 2 bases short and J 1 base short, with 5 bases between. The CDR3 nucleotides are TGTGCCAGCAGCTTAATAGTCCAAGAGACCCAGTACTTC. Translation: CASSLIVQETQYF. Looking up the rest from reference TRBV7-9 and TRBJ2-5 gives the full variable domain: DTGVSQNPRHKITKRGQNVTFRCDPISEHNRLYWYRQTLGQGPEFLTYFQNEAQLEKSRLLSDRFSAERPKGSFSTLEIQRTEQGDSAMYLCASSLIVQETQYFGPGTRLLVL.

V is TRBV27 and J is TRBJ1-2, with D perhaps TRBD1 (5 bases). Germline-derived CDR1 and CDR2 are MNHEY and SMNVEV (reference sequence). Deletions cut 6 bases from V and 4 bases from J, with 15 bases between. This CDR3 has 14 amino acids. The CDR3 region is CASSLAGVGYGYTF. The CDR3 DNA is TGTGCCAGCAGCCTCGCGGGGGTTGGCTATGGCTACACCTTC.

The chain has TRBV5-1 and TRBJ1-5; D is uncertain. Germline CDR1 reads SGHRS; CDR2 reads YFSETQ. CDR3 length: 16 residues. Trimming pared 0 bases from V and 2 bases from J, leaving 12 bases between. The CDR3: CASSLGDSEGNQPQHF. DNA for the CDR3: TGCGCCAGCAGCTTGGGGGATTCGGAGGGCAATCAGCCCCAGCATTTT. Together with reference TRBV5-1 and TRBJ1-5, the CDR3 gives the full variable domain: KAGVTQTPRYLIKTRGQQVTLSCSPISGHRSVSWYQQTPGQGLQFLFEYFSETQRNKGNFPGRFSGRQFSNSRSEMNVSTLELGDSALYLCASSLGDSEGNQPQHFGDGTRLSIL.

The chain joins TRBV3-1 (or the pseudogene TRBV3-2) to TRBJ2-3; a weak D match, TRBD2 (6 bases). This CDR3 comprises 15 residues. Germline V gives CDR1 LGHDT, CDR2 YNNKEL (reference sequence). V lost 1 base and J 0 bases, leaving 8 bases between the germline ends. CDR3 in amino acids: CASSQGGASTDTQYF. CDR3 coding DNA: TGTGCCAGCAGCCAAGGCGGGGCTAGCACAGATACGCAGTATTTT.

This clone was recorded once. The rearrangement joins TRBV5-1 to TRBJ2-1; 7 bases align to TRBD2. Germline CDR1 and CDR2: SGHRS and YFSETQ. V shed 0 bases and J 13 bases; nucleotides not matched to a gene: 10. This CDR3 spans 14 amino acids. CDR3 in DNA: TGCGCCAGCAGCTTGGTTGCGGGGGATCCCGCACAGTTCTTC. Translating it yields CASSLVAGDPAQFF.

CDR3 nucleotide sequence: TGTGCCAGCAGCTTAAGTCTAGCGGGGTCCTACGAGCAGTACTTC. The encoded protein is CASSLSLAGSYEQYF. The V and J genes are TRBV7-3 and TRBJ2-7; 9 nucleotides align to TRBD2. Germline trimming cut 1 base from V and 1 base from J; bases unmatched to any gene: 2. From germline, CDR1 is SGHTA and CDR2 FQGTGA. CDR3 size: 15 residues.

This clone was detected only a few times. V gene TRBV9 combines with J gene TRBJ2-3; D may be TRBD1 (6 bases). Trimming shortened V by 4 bases and J by 6 bases, and 18 bases separated the two germline ends. This CDR3 has 15 residues. Germline CDR1 reads SGDLS; CDR2 reads YYNGEE. CDR3 in DNA: TGTGCCAGCAGCCCCACTTGGGATACAGGGGATACGCAGTATTTT. It yields the protein CASSPTWDTGDTQYF. The variable domain in full, completed from reference TRBV9 and TRBJ2-3, reads DSGVTQTPKHLITATGQRVTLRCSPRSGDLSVYWYQQSLDQGLQFLIQYYNGEERAKGNILERFSAQQFPDLHSELNLSSLELGDSALYFCASSPTWDTGDTQYFGPGTRLTVL.

This sequence joins TRBV5-1 and TRBJ2-7, with 10 bases lining up with TRBD1. Per the germline V gene, CDR1 is SGHRS and CDR2 is YFSETQ. CDR3 size: 14 residues. V dropped 3 bases and J dropped 3; count of bases not matched to a gene: 3. The CDR3 spells CASSWGTGVYEQYF. The CDR3 DNA reads TGCGCCAGCAGCTGGGGGACAGGGGTCTACGAGCAGTACTTC. The full variable domain, its missing parts supplied by reference TRBV5-1 and TRBJ2-7, is KAGVTQTPRYLIKTRGQQVTLSCSPISGHRSVSWYQQTPGQGLQFLFEYFSETQRNKGNFPGRFSGRQFSNSRSEMNVSTLELGDSALYLCASSWGTGVYEQYFGPGTRLTVT.

The chain has TRBV9 and TRBJ2-5; 7 bases are a match to TRBD2. CDR3 length equals 14 residues. Germline values: CDR1 SGDLS, CDR2 YYNGEE. Trimming at V came to 4 bases and at J to 7 bases, leaving 10 bases not matched to a gene. The CDR3, as DNA: TGTGCCAGCAGCCCTAGCGGCCTATTTGGGACCCAGTACTTC. Translating it yields CASSPSGLFGTQYF.

This rearrangement joins TRBV7-2 to TRBJ2-3; D is perhaps TRBD2 (6 bases). The germline V gene encodes CDR1 SGHTA and CDR2 FQGNSA. V lost 6 bases, J lost 9 bases, and 22 bases lay in between. This CDR3 comprises 15 residues. The DNA for the CDR3 is TGTGCCAGCAGTTCAGAGGCAGGAGGGTTAGGAACGCAGTATTTT. It translates to CASSSEAGGLGTQYF.

The chain has TRBV28 and TRBJ1-6, with 8 bases identical to TRBD1. The V and J ends lost 4 bases and 1 base, in that order; junction bases with no gene match: 6. Germline-derived CDR1 and CDR2 are MDHEN and SYDVKM. The CDR3 covers 17 residues. The CDR3 bases are TGTGCCAGCAGTTCGGTCGACAGGGGATCCTATAATTCACCCCTCCACTTT. This sequence encodes CASSSVDRGSYNSPLHF.

The genes are TRBV5-1 and TRBJ2-1, with 7 bases that match TRBD2. Germline V CDR1 and CDR2: SGHRS, YFSETQ. The CDR3 has 15 residues. J lost 5 bases, V lost 0 bases, and 5 bases had no gene match. The CDR3 region has the DNA TGCGCCAGCAGCTTGGACCCAGCGGGGAACAATGAGCAGTTCTTC. Translated, it gives CASSLDPAGNNEQFF.

The V call is TRBV19, the J call TRBJ1-6; D remains ambiguous. The CDR3 is 14 residues long. Trimming removed 4 bases at V and 9 bases at J, with 13 bases between. Germline CDR1 is LNHDA and CDR2 is SQIVND (reference sequence). CDR3 sequence reads: CASSRWSMGSPLHF. The CDR3 nucleotides are TGTGCCAGTAGTAGATGGAGCATGGGTTCACCCCTCCACTTT. The complete variable domain, with remaining parts taken from reference TRBV19 and TRBJ1-6, reads DGGITQSPKYLFRKEGQNVTLSCEQNLNHDAMYWYRQDPGQGLRLIYYSQIVNDFQKGDIAEGYSVSREKKESFPLTVTSAQKNPTAFYLCASSRWSMGSPLHFGNGTRLTVT.

In DNA form, the CDR3 reads TGTGCCAGCAGCACCCCCGGGACTCCGGAGCAGTTCTTC. Translated, it gives CASSTPGTPEQFF. V gene TRBV5-8 combines with J gene TRBJ2-1; D is perhaps TRBD2 (6 bases). Germline lookup yields CDR1 SGHTS and CDR2 YDEGEE. The CDR3 runs to 13 residues. V lost 4 bases, J lost 10 bases, and 15 bases lay in between.

The genes are TRBV16 and TRBJ1-6, with a possible D match to TRBD1 (5 bases). CDR1 is KGHSY and CDR2 is FQNENV in the germline V gene. The CDR3 is 15 residues long. The V end lost 4 bases, the J end lost 5 bases, and 12 bases lay between the germline ends. CDR3 amino acids: CASSPQVWDNSPLHF. CDR3 coding DNA: TGTGCCAGCAGCCCACAGGTCTGGGATAATTCACCCCTCCACTTT.

The chain links TRBV5-6 to TRBJ1-5, with 7 bases matching TRBD1. With V trimmed by 0 bases and J by 9 bases, 3 bases remained unmatched. The CDR3 loop spans 13 amino acids. From germline, CDR1 is SGHDT and CDR2 YYEEEE. The CDR3 spells CASSLGQGSPQHF. CDR3 coding DNA: TGTGCCAGCAGCTTGGGACAGGGTTCGCCCCAGCATTTT.

V gene TRBV7-3 combines with J gene TRBJ2-2; D perhaps matches TRBD2 (6 bases). V was pared by 3 bases and J by 3 bases, with 8 bases between. CDR1 SGHTA and CDR2 FQGTGA come from the germline V gene. The CDR3 consists of 14 residues. The CDR3 DNA is TGTGCCAGCAGCTTGACTAGGGACACCGGGGAGCTGTTTTTT. Translating it yields CASSLTRDTGELFF.

The chain joins TRBV5-4 to TRBJ2-7; TRBD2 aligns across 7 bases. The V gene's germline CDR1 is SGHNT and CDR2 YYREEE (reference sequence). The CDR3 sequence is 14 residues long. The V gene end was trimmed by 4 bases and the J gene end by 4 bases; junction bases not matched to a gene: 8. CDR3 DNA: TGTGCCAGCAGCATTGGGGGGGGGTATTACGAGCAGTACTTC. Protein sequence: CASSIGGGYYEQYF. The full variable domain, rest sourced from reference TRBV5-4 and TRBJ2-7, is ETGVTQSPTHLIKTRGQQVTLRCSSQSGHNTVSWYQQALGQGPQFIFQYYREEENGRGNFPPRFSGLQFPNYSSELNVNALELDDSALYLCASSIGGGYYEQYFGPGTRLTVT.

J is TRBJ1-1 and V is TRBV6-5; the match to TRBD1 covers 7 bases. The CDR3 runs 14 residues. After removal of 8 bases from V and 1 base from J, the junction contained 7 bases not matched to a gene. Germline lookup yields CDR1 MNHEY and CDR2 SVGAGI. This CDR3 is CASGGDSSNTEAFF. Written as DNA, the CDR3 is TGTGCCAGCGGCGGGGACAGCTCGAACACTGAAGCTTTCTTT.

This clone was observed a few times. The chain links TRBV5-5 to TRBJ2-7; D might be TRBD2 (6 bases). CDR3 length: 15 amino acids. V was cut by 3 bases and J by 0 bases, with 13 bases left in between. Germline lookup yields CDR1 SGHKS and CDR2 YYEKEE (reference sequence). The CDR3 bases are TGTGCCAGCAGCTACGGGACTGGGAGCTCCTACGAGCAGTACTTC. As protein: CASSYGTGSSYEQYF.

The sample holds one count of this clone. The chain uses TRBV28 and TRBJ1-2; 7 bases map to TRBD1. This CDR3 has 15 residues. V dropped 6 bases and J dropped 4; count of bases not matched to a gene: 11. In germline, CDR1 is MDHEN, CDR2 SYDVKM. The CDR3 protein is CASSPRDRASYGYTF. In DNA, the CDR3 is TGTGCCAGCAGCCCCCGGGACAGAGCGTCCTATGGCTACACCTTC.

This clone was picked up a small number of times. J is TRBJ2-7 and V is TRBV5-1, with 7 bases fitting TRBD2. CDR3 size: 15 residues. Looked up from germline, CDR1 is SGHRS and CDR2 is YFSETQ. Germline trimming cut 3 bases from V and 0 bases from J; bases unmatched to any gene: 6. CDR3 loop: CASSYGTTISYEQYF. The CDR3, as DNA: TGCGCCAGCAGCTACGGGACTACCATCTCCTACGAGCAGTACTTC. Based on the CDR3 plus reference TRBV5-1 and TRBJ2-7, the full variable domain is KAGVTQTPRYLIKTRGQQVTLSCSPISGHRSVSWYQQTPGQGLQFLFEYFSETQRNKGNFPGRFSGRQFSNSRSEMNVSTLELGDSALYLCASSYGTTISYEQYFGPGTRLTVT.

This clone came up once. The rearrangement joins TRBV9 to TRBJ2-1, with TRBD2 identical over 11 bases. The CDR3 covers 20 residues. CDR1 is SGDLS, CDR2 YYNGEE, per germline. V was clipped by 0 bases and J by 3 bases; unmatched bases: 14. The CDR3 loop is CASSVDPGLAGGHLYNEQFF. The DNA of the CDR3 is TGTGCCAGCAGCGTAGACCCCGGGCTAGCGGGGGGTCACCTCTACAATGAGCAGTTCTTC.

CDR3 region: CASSVDSGGVEKLFF. The CDR3 nucleotides are TGTGCCAGCAGCGTAGATTCGGGAGGGGTGGAAAAACTGTTTTTT. V usage is TRBV9 and J usage is TRBJ1-4; maybe TRBD1 (5 bases). The CDR3 has 15 residues. Germline lookup yields CDR1 SGDLS and CDR2 YYNGEE. V lost 0 bases to trimming and J lost 8 bases, with 14 bases between them.

The chain uses TRBV7-2 and TRBJ2-7, with TRBD2 as a possible D gene (5 bases). Germline CDR1 SGHTA, CDR2 FQGNSA. V was cut by 5 bases and J by 6 bases, with 17 bases left in between. The CDR3 contains 14 residues. The CDR3 protein is CASSARQDGVEQYF. The CDR3 DNA is TGTGCCAGCAGCGCGAGACAAGACGGGGTCGAGCAGTACTTC.

The chain uses TRBV30 and TRBJ1-2; tentatively, D is TRBD1 (5 bases). The V gene's germline CDR1 is GTSNPN and CDR2 SVGIG (reference sequence). Trimming stripped 0 bases from V and 3 bases from J, with 14 bases between. This CDR3 region has 15 residues. For the CDR3, the DNA is TGTGCCTGGAGTGTACGCCCCACAGGACACTATGGCTACACCTTC. This translates into CAWSVRPTGHYGYTF.

This chain connects TRBV3-1 (or the pseudogene TRBV3-2) to TRBJ2-3, with TRBD2 identical over 8 bases. J gave up 3 bases and V 2 bases, and 1 base lay outside the gene matches. Germline assignment: CDR1 LGHDT and CDR2 YNNKEL (reference sequence). The CDR3 has 14 amino acids. CDR3 bases: TGTGCCAGCAGCCAACGGGAGGGGACAGATACGCAGTATTTT. Its protein is CASSQREGTDTQYF.

The V call is TRBV6-5, the J call TRBJ2-1, with 8 nucleotides matching TRBD2. Germline V gene lookup returns CDR1 MNHEY and CDR2 SVGAGI. Germline trimming cut 7 bases from V and 9 bases from J; bases unmatched to any gene: 2. The CDR3 runs to 11 residues. CDR3 nucleotides: TGTGCCAGCACGGCGGGGGGTGAGCAGTTCTTC. It codes for CASTAGGEQFF.

This chain links TRBV5-1 with TRBJ1-2; D gene unclear. Germline V gene data show CDR1 as SGHRS and CDR2 as YFSETQ. V was shortened by 0 bases and J by 1 base, with 4 bases between the two germline ends. This CDR3 comprises 13 residues. The CDR3 nucleotides read TGCGCCAGCAGCTTGGCCGGTAACTATGGCTACACCTTC. This gives the protein CASSLAGNYGYTF.

As DNA, the CDR3 is TGTGCCAGCAGTCAAGACAGGGGATACTATGGCTACACCTTC. Protein sequence: CASSQDRGYYGYTF. This chain links TRBV2 with TRBJ1-2; 8 nucleotides agree with TRBD1. Looked up from germline, CDR1 is SNHLY and CDR2 is FYNNEI. J was trimmed by 3 bases and V by 5 bases; bases with no gene match: 5. The CDR3 is made up of 14 amino acids.